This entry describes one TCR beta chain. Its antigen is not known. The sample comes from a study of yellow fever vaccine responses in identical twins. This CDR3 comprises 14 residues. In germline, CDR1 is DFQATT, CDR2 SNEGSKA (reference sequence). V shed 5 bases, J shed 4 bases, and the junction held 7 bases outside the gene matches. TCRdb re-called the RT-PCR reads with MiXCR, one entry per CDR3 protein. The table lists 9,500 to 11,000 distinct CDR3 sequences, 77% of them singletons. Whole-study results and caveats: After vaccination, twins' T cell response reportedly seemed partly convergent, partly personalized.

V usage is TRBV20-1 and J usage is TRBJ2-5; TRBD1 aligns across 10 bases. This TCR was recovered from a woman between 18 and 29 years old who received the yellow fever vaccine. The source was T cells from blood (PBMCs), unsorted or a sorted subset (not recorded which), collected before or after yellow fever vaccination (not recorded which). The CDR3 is CSADGTGVVETQYF. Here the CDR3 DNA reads TGCAGTGCTGATGGGACAGGGGTCGTAGAGACCCAGTACTTC.